The 16 T cell receptor beta chains listed next were all sequenced from one sample in a study of cytomegalovirus exposure and HLA in healthy donors (dated by TCRdb to about 2017). To prepare the library, the immunoSEQ multiplex PCR assay was applied. For the multiplex PCR, a mixture combining 60 forward primers for TCR Vbeta segments and 13 reverse primers for TCR Jbeta segments was used. TCRdb limited this immuneACCESS table to in-frame rearrangements with V and J called. A share of clones is missing; checked studies link under half to unresolved V genes, and the rest is unexplained. For this sample there are tens of thousands of clones; about 68% appear just once. The leading ten clones occupy roughly 7.4% of the sample. Sample: PBMCs. Source of these receptors: a woman in her 30s in good health and CMV-seropositive.

The rearrangement joins TRBV27 to TRBJ1-6, with TRBD1 identical over 7 bases. Germline CDR1 and CDR2: MNHEY and SMNVEV (reference sequence). V was clipped by 6 bases and J by 8 bases; unmatched bases: 7. The CDR3 spans 14 residues. The CDR3 loop reads CASRLQGEYSPLHF. The DNA for the CDR3 is TGTGCCAGCAGACTGCAGGGGGAGTATTCACCCCTCCACTTT.

The chain uses TRBV7-9 and TRBJ1-1; a weak D match, TRBD1 (5 bases). The V and J ends lost 1 base and 1 base respectively, with 7 bases between them. Germline CDR1 SEHNR, CDR2 FQNEAQ (reference sequence). This CDR3 has 14 residues. CDR3 bases: TGTGCCAGCAGCTTAGGCAGGGAGAACACTGAAGCTTTCTTT. Protein sequence: CASSLGRENTEAFF.

V usage is TRBV2 and J usage is TRBJ1-2; the match to TRBD1 covers 7 bases. Trimming cost V 7 bases and J 1 base; bases outside gene matches: 6. This CDR3 has 14 residues. Germline CDR1 and CDR2: SNHLY and FYNNEI. The CDR3 loop is CASIRGQGNYGYTF. Here the CDR3 DNA reads TGTGCCAGCATAAGGGGGCAGGGTAACTATGGCTACACCTTC.

The chain employs TRBV6-5 and TRBJ2-6; D is ambiguous. The germline V gene has CDR1 MNHEY and CDR2 SVGAGI. Trimming stripped 10 bases from V and 0 bases from J, with 10 bases between. There are 14 residues in the CDR3. CDR3 amino acids: CATAGVSGANVLTF. CDR3 in DNA: TGTGCCACCGCCGGAGTCTCTGGGGCCAACGTCCTGACTTTC.

The gene calls are TRBV9 and TRBJ2-3; TRBD2 agrees at 9 bases. This CDR3 spans 14 amino acids. Trimming cost V 4 bases and J 6 bases; bases outside gene matches: 6. Germline V gene lookup returns CDR1 SGDLS and CDR2 YYNGEE. CDR3 sequence (DNA): TGTGCCAGCAGCCTTAGCGGGAGATTGGATACGCAGTATTTT. Its protein product is CASSLSGRLDTQYF.

This clone was seen only once. This chain joins TRBV28 and TRBJ1-1; maybe TRBD1 (5 bases). Germline CDR1 reads MDHEN; CDR2 reads SYDVKM. Trimming stripped 6 bases from V and 4 bases from J, with 15 bases between. The CDR3 length is 14 residues. For the CDR3, the DNA is TGTGCCAGCAGCCTCAGGGTGGAGGGCACTGAAGCTTTCTTT. This sequence encodes CASSLRVEGTEAFF.

The table lists this clone with a few counts. The V and J genes are TRBV4-2 and TRBJ2-7; 7 nucleotides align to TRBD2. J gave up 0 bases and V 0 bases, and 2 bases lay outside the gene matches. Germline CDR1 LGHNA, CDR2 YNFKEQ. This CDR3 spans 15 amino acids. The CDR3 loop is CASSQEAGVSYEQYF. CDR3 nucleotides: TGTGCCAGCAGCCAAGAGGCGGGAGTCTCCTACGAGCAGTACTTC.

The CDR3 protein is CASSKPGPGNEQFF. CDR3 in DNA: TGTGCCAGCAGCAAACCGGGCCCGGGGAATGAGCAGTTCTTC. The V and J genes are TRBV7-2 and TRBJ2-1, with a weak D call TRBD2 (5 bases). The V gene lost 5 bases and the J gene lost 7 bases, with 15 bases spanning the gap. This CDR3 spans 14 amino acids. Per germline, CDR1 SGHTA and CDR2 FQGNSA.

The chain carries TRBV15 and TRBJ1-1; D is ambiguous. Trimming removed 4 bases from V and 6 bases from J, with 12 bases in between. Germline CDR1 and CDR2: LNHNV and YYDKDF (reference sequence). This CDR3 spans 13 amino acids. The chain's CDR3 is CATSIRGPAEAFF. DNA of the CDR3: TGTGCCACCAGCATAAGAGGGCCCGCTGAAGCTTTCTTT.

This clone has a handful of counts. The chain is built from TRBV7-2 and TRBJ2-5; D uncertain. Germline V gene sequence: CDR1 SGHTA, CDR2 FQGNSA. Trimming shortened V by 1 base and J by 1 base, and 7 bases separated the two germline ends. The CDR3 consists of 14 residues. The CDR3: CASSLDGPQETQYF. The CDR3 coding sequence is TGTGCCAGCAGCTTAGATGGCCCCCAAGAGACCCAGTACTTC. Based on the CDR3 plus reference TRBV7-2 and TRBJ2-5, the full variable domain is GAGVSQSPSNKVTEKGKDVELRCDPISGHTALYWYRQSLGQGLEFLIYFQGNSAPDKSGLPSDRFSAERTGGSVSTLTIQRTQQEDSAVYLCASSLDGPQETQYFGPGTRLLVL.

This sequence joins TRBV5-1 and TRBJ2-1; 8 nucleotides agree with TRBD2. Germline trimming cut 0 bases from V and 1 base from J; bases unmatched to any gene: 6. This CDR3 region has 17 residues. The germline V gene encodes CDR1 SGHRS and CDR2 YFSETQ. The DNA of the CDR3 is TGCGCCAGCAGCTTGGGCCTTAGCGGGAATTCCTACAATGAGCAGTTCTTC. It is translated as CASSLGLSGNSYNEQFF. Variable domain in full (rest from reference TRBV5-1 and TRBJ2-1): KAGVTQTPRYLIKTRGQQVTLSCSPISGHRSVSWYQQTPGQGLQFLFEYFSETQRNKGNFPGRFSGRQFSNSRSEMNVSTLELGDSALYLCASSLGLSGNSYNEQFFGPGTRLTVL.

Worth noting for this clone: The junction departs from germline at one end; a sequencing error may be responsible. The rearrangement uses TRBV13 and TRBJ2-3, with 12 bases identical to TRBD2. Germline CDR1 and CDR2: PRHDT and FYEKMQ (reference sequence). This CDR3 region has 16 residues. CDR3 nucleotide sequence: TGTGCCAGCAGCTGGGGACTAGCGGGCCCCACAGATGCGCAGTATTTT. This codes for CASSWGLAGPTDAQYF. Full variable domain (outside the CDR3, taken from reference TRBV13 and TRBJ2-3): AAGVIQSPRHLIKEKRETATLKCYPIPRHDTVYWYQQGPGQDPQFLISFYEKMQSDKGSIPDRFSAQQFSDYHSELNMSSLELGDSALYFCASSWGLAGPTDAQYFGPGTRLTVL.

The chain carries TRBV1 and TRBJ2-5; the tabulated D call, TRBD1, remains unverified against the DNA. TRBV1 is flagged as a pseudogene. This CDR3 has 17 amino acids. CDR3 region: CTSSQDPSDRAGETQYF. The DNA for the CDR3 is TGCACCAGCAGCCAAGATCCCTCGGACAGGGCGGGAGAGACCCAGTACTTC.

CDR3 in DNA: TGTGCCAGCAGCTTCATTACAGGGGTTAGCACTGAAGCTTTCTTT. Amino acids: CASSFITGVSTEAFF. The chain couples TRBV7-2 to TRBJ1-1, with TRBD1 matching over 7 bases. J lost 4 bases, V lost 3 bases, and 8 bases had no gene match. This CDR3 has 15 residues. Germline V gene data show CDR1 as SGHTA and CDR2 as FQGNSA.

This CDR3 reads CASSKQNPRTKPQETQYF. The CDR3 nucleotides are TGTGCCAGCAGCAAACAGAACCCTCGGACAAAGCCCCAAGAGACCCAGTACTTC. This chain connects TRBV21-1 to TRBJ2-5; the table's D call TRBD1 went unverified against the DNA. TRBV21-1 is a documented pseudogene. The CDR3 totals 18 residues.

V is TRBV28 and J is TRBJ1-1; 7 positions agree with TRBD1. The CDR3 sequence is 15 residues long. The germline CDR1 and CDR2 sequences are MDHEN and SYDVKM. Losses at the gene ends were 2 bases for V and 2 bases for J; bases not matched to a gene: 5. CDR3 coding DNA: TGTGCCAGCAGTTTAGACAGGGAAGGCAACACTGAAGCTTTCTTT. Protein product: CASSLDREGNTEAFF.